The next 26 T cell receptor beta chains were all read from a single sample in a study of identical twins. One entry per CDR3 protein results from TCRdb running MiXCR on the 5' RACE reads. Among roughly 630,000 distinct CDR3 sequences listed, 7% to 7.5% were seen once. These data were also reused for a study on yellow fever vaccine responses in identical twins.

The specimen was PBMCs. The source is a woman aged 18-30 years in good health.

This clonotype was recorded many times. This chain connects TRBV4-1 to TRBJ2-5; weak D call: TRBD1 (6 bases). The ends were cut back, 1 base at V and 5 bases at J, with 11 bases in the middle. The length of the CDR3 is 14 residues. The germline V gene encodes CDR1 MGHRA and CDR2 YSYEKL. The CDR3 spells CASSQVLRGETQYF. CDR3 in DNA: TGCGCCAGCAGCCAAGTCCTAAGGGGGGAGACCCAGTACTTC.

CDR3 region: CASSLSMDSPLHF. In DNA, the CDR3 is TGTGCCAGCAGTTTATCTATGGACTCACCCCTCCACTTT. V is TRBV12-3 or TRBV12-4 and J is TRBJ1-6; no reliable D call. V was pared by 2 bases and J by 10 bases, with 9 bases between. The length of the CDR3 is 13 residues.

This clonotype was picked up many times. The chain uses TRBV7-6 and TRBJ1-5; TRBD1 agrees at 7 bases. The CDR3 runs to 17 residues. V shed 1 base and J 0 bases; nucleotides not matched to a gene: 6. Per germline, CDR1 SGHVS and CDR2 FNYEAQ. The chain's CDR3 is CASSLGDSIDSNQPQHF. The CDR3 region has the DNA TGTGCCAGCAGCTTAGGGGACAGTATTGATAGCAATCAGCCCCAGCATTTT.

Turning to this clonotype: One junction end does not reproduce the germline sequence, and a read error may be involved. The gene calls are TRBV12-3 or TRBV12-4 and TRBJ2-1; tentatively, D is TRBD2 (6 bases). This CDR3 is 18 amino acids long. The CDR3 DNA follows: TGTGCCATCAGTCCCATCCCCCCTAGCGTGGCCTCCTACAATGAGCAGTTCTTC. Its translation: CAISPIPPSVASYNEQFF.

This clonotype was seen a handful of times. The chain employs TRBV28 and TRBJ2-5, with 7 bases lining up with TRBD2. V was clipped by 6 bases and J by 9 bases; unmatched bases: 10. Germline V lookup: CDR1 MDHEN, CDR2 SYDVKM. CDR3 size: 13 residues. The CDR3 here is CASSRLAASSQYF. The DNA for the CDR3 is TGTGCCAGCAGCAGGCTAGCGGCAAGTTCCCAGTACTTC.

This clonotype turned up a few times. The chain recombines TRBV5-1 with TRBJ2-1; perhaps D is TRBD1 or TRBD2 (5 bases each). V lost 2 bases, J lost 3 bases, and 18 bases lay in between. CDR3 size: 17 residues. Germline V gene lookup returns CDR1 SGHRS and CDR2 YFSETQ. CDR3 sequence (DNA): TGCGCCAGCAGCTTCTCGAGAGGGGCGCCACGCTACAATGAGCAGTTCTTC. This gives the protein CASSFSRGAPRYNEQFF.

This sequence joins TRBV18 and TRBJ2-3; 10 bases map to TRBD1. Germline V lookup: CDR1 KGHSH, CDR2 LQKENI. V shed 6 bases, J shed 3 bases, and the junction held 3 bases outside the gene matches. The CDR3 length is 14 residues. The CDR3 nucleotides are TGTGCCAGCTCTCGACAGGGGGCTACAGATACGCAGTATTTT. Its translation: CASSRQGATDTQYF.

The CDR3 is CASSRGQPDTQYF. In DNA form, the CDR3 reads TGTGCCAGCAGTCGGGGACAGCCAGATACGCAGTATTTT. J is TRBJ2-3 and V is TRBV2, with 7 nucleotides matching TRBD1. Germline lookup yields CDR1 SNHLY and CDR2 FYNNEI. The CDR3 extends over 13 amino acids. V lost 5 bases to trimming and J lost 4 bases; unmatched junction nucleotides: 3.

This clonotype occurred a few times. The V gene is TRBV12-5, the J gene TRBJ2-5; 9 bases agree with TRBD2. Germline lookup yields CDR1 LGHNT and CDR2 FRNRAP. V trimming: 1 base; J trimming: 5 bases; junction bases outside the gene matches: 5. This CDR3 region has 15 residues. CDR3 DNA sequence: TGTGCTAGTGGTTTGGGGACTAGCGAGCGGGAGACCCAGTACTTC. Protein: CASGLGTSERETQYF.

This clonotype occurred many times. The rearrangement links TRBV9 to TRBJ1-2; D remains unclear. The V and J ends lost 0 bases and 8 bases respectively, with 8 bases between them. CDR1 and CDR2 from the germline V gene are SGDLS and YYNGEE. The CDR3 runs to 12 residues. The DNA of the CDR3 is TGTGCCAGCAGCGTAGACTGGGGAGGCTACACCTTC. Protein product: CASSVDWGGYTF. The full variable domain, with the rest looked up from reference TRBV9 and TRBJ1-2, is DSGVTQTPKHLITATGQRVTLRCSPRSGDLSVYWYQQSLDQGLQFLIQYYNGEERAKGNILERFSAQQFPDLHSELNLSSLELGDSALYFCASSVDWGGYTFGSGTRLTVV.

V is TRBV3-1 and J is TRBJ2-1, with D uncertain. V shed 1 base and J shed 6 bases, with 4 bases lying between them. CDR3 length equals 12 residues. Per the germline V gene, CDR1 is LGHDT and CDR2 is YNNKEL (reference sequence). The CDR3: CASSQVSNEQFF. The CDR3 nucleotides read TGTGCCAGCAGCCAAGTCAGCAATGAGCAGTTCTTC.

The chain couples TRBV5-1 to TRBJ2-7, with D perhaps being TRBD1 or TRBD2 (6 bases each). V shed 1 base and J shed 6 bases, with 11 bases lying between them. The CDR3 runs 13 residues. Germline V lookup: CDR1 SGHRS, CDR2 YFSETQ. Here the CDR3 reads CASSLFTGAEQYF. CDR3 DNA sequence: TGCGCCAGCAGCTTGTTTACGGGGGCCGAGCAGTACTTC.

The chain is built from TRBV25-1 and TRBJ2-7; perhaps D is TRBD1 or TRBD2 (5 bases each). CDR1 MGHDK and CDR2 SYGVNS come from the germline V gene. V was trimmed by 3 bases and J by 3 bases, leaving 18 bases between them. The CDR3 has 16 amino acids. In nucleotides, the CDR3 is TGTGCCAGCAGTGACAGTGGGGGATTCGGTTTCTACGAGCAGTACTTC. Translated: CASSDSGGFGFYEQYF.

V and J are TRBV20-1 and TRBJ2-7, with TRBD2 as a possible D gene (5 bases). The ends were cut back, 3 bases at V and 2 bases at J, with 11 bases in the middle. The CDR3 spans 13 residues. Germline V lookup: CDR1 DFQATT, CDR2 SNEGSKA (reference sequence). CDR3 region: CSASREQTYEQYF. The CDR3 DNA is TGCAGTGCTAGCCGGGAACAAACCTACGAGCAGTACTTC.

This clonotype was found many times. The chain recombines TRBV3-1 with TRBJ1-1, with a weak D call TRBD1 (6 bases). V was shortened by 4 bases and J by 5 bases, with 17 bases between the two germline ends. The CDR3 has 15 residues. Germline CDR1 reads LGHDT; CDR2 reads YNNKEL (reference sequence). CDR3 sequence: CASSREQGWSTEAFF. As DNA, the CDR3 is TGTGCCAGCAGCCGGGAACAGGGTTGGAGTACTGAAGCTTTCTTT.

The V call is TRBV5-1, the J call TRBJ2-3; 10 bases are shared with TRBD2. CDR1 and CDR2 from the germline V gene are SGHRS and YFSETQ. The V gene end was trimmed by 4 bases and the J gene end by 4 bases; junction bases not matched to a gene: 12. The CDR3 totals 17 residues. For the CDR3, the DNA is TGCGCCAGCAGCGGGGAGAGCGGGGGGGCCGGGGCAGATACGCAGTATTTT. Protein sequence: CASSGESGGAGADTQYF.

V gene TRBV5-1 combines with J gene TRBJ1-5; D uncertain. Germline V gene lookup returns CDR1 SGHRS and CDR2 YFSETQ. This CDR3 is 14 amino acids long. V lost 4 bases and J lost 2, with 10 bases in between. CDR3 DNA: TGCGCCAGCAGCCACGGGGTGGGCAATCAGCCCCAGCATTTT. It is translated as CASSHGVGNQPQHF. The full variable domain, rest sourced from reference TRBV5-1 and TRBJ1-5, is KAGVTQTPRYLIKTRGQQVTLSCSPISGHRSVSWYQQTPGQGLQFLFEYFSETQRNKGNFPGRFSGRQFSNSRSEMNVSTLELGDSALYLCASSHGVGNQPQHFGDGTRLSIL.

This clonotype has more than one count but fewer than ten. V gene TRBV9 combines with J gene TRBJ2-2; 8 bases line up with TRBD2. The CDR3 loop spans 16 amino acids. Germline loops: CDR1 SGDLS, CDR2 YYNGEE. Losses at the gene ends were 4 bases for V and 2 bases for J; bases not matched to a gene: 7. CDR3 DNA: TGTGCCAGCAGCCCGGGACTAGGGGGAAACACCGGGGAGCTGTTTTTT. Translated, it gives CASSPGLGGNTGELFF.

This clonotype was found many times. This sequence joins TRBV24-1 and TRBJ2-2, with 9 bases that match TRBD1. V was clipped by 4 bases and J by 2 bases; unmatched bases: 7. The length of the CDR3 is 17 residues. Germline lookup yields CDR1 KGHDR and CDR2 SFDVKD. The CDR3: CATSDPGQGKNTGELFF. DNA for the CDR3: TGTGCCACCAGTGACCCGGGACAGGGAAAAAACACCGGGGAGCTGTTTTTT.

The CDR3 DNA reads TGTGCCAGCAGTTTTAACGGGAACACTGGAAACACCATATATTTT. The encoded protein is CASSFNGNTGNTIYF. The chain is built from TRBV27 and TRBJ1-3; D gene ambiguous. V shed 3 bases and J shed 2 bases, with 11 bases lying between them. Germline loops: CDR1 MNHEY, CDR2 SMNVEV (reference sequence). The CDR3 runs to 15 residues.

This clonotype was counted at least ten times. The chain links TRBV6-5 to TRBJ1-3, with no clear D. The V gene's germline CDR1 is MNHEY and CDR2 SVGAGI. CDR3 length: 14 amino acids. Trimming pared 0 bases from V and 4 bases from J, leaving 7 bases between. The CDR3 protein is CASSYSGGGNTIYF. The DNA for the CDR3 is TGTGCCAGCAGTTACTCGGGTGGGGGAAACACCATATATTTT.

As for this clonotype: A junction boundary mismatches the germline segment, possibly from a read error. The genes are TRBV12-3 or TRBV12-4 and TRBJ2-5; 10 bases agree with TRBD2. The CDR3 sequence is 14 residues long. This CDR3 is CASSLAGALETQYF. CDR3 in DNA: TGTGCCAGCAGTCTAGCGGGAGCCTTGGAGACCCAGTACTTC.

This clonotype came up a few times. The chain has TRBV12-3 or TRBV12-4 and TRBJ2-1; TRBD2 aligns across 9 bases. This CDR3 contains 15 residues. Trimming took 5 bases from V and 4 from J; bases not matched to a gene: 6. The CDR3, as DNA: TGTGCCAGCAGTAGCCTAGCGGGACGATACAATGAGCAGTTCTTC. Its translation is CASSSLAGRYNEQFF.

The CDR3 loop reads CASSLNRVGQETQYF. CDR3 nucleotides: TGTGCCAGCAGCCTGAACAGGGTTGGACAAGAGACCCAGTACTTC. The rearrangement links TRBV11-2 to TRBJ2-5, with D possibly being TRBD1 (6 bases). Per germline, CDR1 SGHAT and CDR2 FQNNGV. The CDR3 loop spans 15 amino acids. V was shortened by 5 bases and J by 2 bases, with 15 bases between the two germline ends.

This clonotype showed up many times. The chain combines TRBV20-1 with TRBJ2-7; the D gene is possibly TRBD2 (6 bases). CDR1 and CDR2 from the germline V gene are DFQATT and SNEGSKA (reference sequence). This CDR3 has 12 residues. V was trimmed by 3 bases and J by 0 bases, leaving 6 bases between them. CDR3 in DNA: TGCAGTGCTAGGCGGGACTCCTACGAGCAGTACTTC. Its protein product is CSARRDSYEQYF.

At least ten counts were recorded for this clonotype. This chain joins TRBV14 and TRBJ2-1; the match to TRBD2 covers 8 bases. The CDR3 loop spans 16 amino acids. V lost 2 bases and J lost 3; bases outside the gene matches: 6. Looked up from germline, CDR1 is SGHDN and CDR2 is FVKESK. The CDR3 nucleotides are TGTGCCAGCAGCCAACTGTCGGGAGGGCTCTACAATGAGCAGTTCTTC. Translation gives CASSQLSGGLYNEQFF.